Below are 16 T cell receptor beta chains sequenced from a single sample in a study of blood T cell repertoires in COVID-19. Assay: immunoSEQ multiplex PCR; the TCRdb copy retains only in-frame clones and omits some. The repertoire holds about 84,000 clones, with over 65% as singletons. The sample taken for sequencing was peripheral blood. The receptors derive from a man aged 50 to 59 with active or convalescent COVID-19.

The chain couples TRBV10-2 to TRBJ2-1, with 12 nucleotides matching TRBD2. Germline values: CDR1 WSHSY, CDR2 SAAADI. CDR3 size: 13 residues. V trimming: 6 bases; J trimming: 8 bases; junction bases outside the gene matches: 2. The CDR3 coding sequence is TGCGCCAGCAGGACTAGCGGGGGTGATGAGCAGTTCTTC. Translated: CASRTSGGDEQFF.

The CDR3 DNA reads as TGTGCCAGCAGTTGGGGGGGGGAAGAGACCCAGTACTTC. Residues: CASSWGGEETQYF. The V and J genes are TRBV11-2 and TRBJ2-5; TRBD2 aligns across 7 bases. The CDR3 loop spans 13 amino acids. CDR1 SGHAT and CDR2 FQNNGV come from the germline V gene. The junction had 4 bases not matched to a gene; V was cut back by 6 bases and J by 3 bases.

This clone was counted once. This sequence joins TRBV11-3 and TRBJ2-2; D possibly corresponds to TRBD2 (6 bases). Germline values: CDR1 SGHNT, CDR2 YENEEA. This CDR3 spans 14 amino acids. Trimming removed 6 bases from V and 4 bases from J, with 12 bases in between. The CDR3 nucleotides read TGTGCCAGCAGAGGGCGGGGAGGCACCGGGGAGCTGTTTTTT. This encodes CASRGRGGTGELFF.

The chain combines TRBV27 with TRBJ1-4, with 10 bases matching TRBD1. Germline lookup yields CDR1 MNHEY and CDR2 SMNVEV (reference sequence). The trim removed 5 bases at V and 0 bases at J, leaving 6 bases unmatched. The CDR3 sequence is 17 residues long. In DNA, the CDR3 is TGTGCCAGCAGTGTCCGGGACAGGGGTGCAACTAATGAAAAACTGTTTTTT. Residues: CASSVRDRGATNEKLFF.

The V call is TRBV27, the J call TRBJ1-1; possibly TRBD1 for D (5 bases). Trimming left V 1 base short and J 6 bases short, with 21 bases between. In germline, CDR1 is MNHEY, CDR2 SMNVEV (reference sequence). The CDR3 consists of 17 residues. In DNA form, the CDR3 reads TGTGCCAGCAGTTTATTTAATCCAGGGAAGGAGGGCGCTGAAGCTTTCTTT. It translates to CASSLFNPGKEGAEAFF.

This clone was observed once. J is TRBJ1-5 and V is TRBV2; D is unresolved. The CDR3 has 14 amino acids. Deletions cut 2 bases from V and 6 bases from J, with 11 bases between. Germline V lookup: CDR1 SNHLY, CDR2 FYNNEI. The CDR3 coding sequence is TGTGCCAGCAGTGAAAGAGGGTTGGGTCAGCCCCAGCATTTT. This gives the protein CASSERGLGQPQHF.

The chain couples TRBV5-4 to TRBJ2-7; TRBD1 aligns across 8 bases. After removal of 2 bases from V and 4 bases from J, the junction contained 2 bases not matched to a gene. The CDR3 runs to 13 residues. CDR1 and CDR2 from the germline V gene are SGHNT and YYREEE (reference sequence). The CDR3 protein is CASSFTGGYEQYF. The CDR3 DNA reads as TGTGCCAGCAGCTTTACAGGGGGTTACGAGCAGTACTTC.

The J gene is TRBJ2-7, the V gene TRBV4-1; weak D call: TRBD2 (7 bases). V lost 0 bases and J 2 bases, leaving 20 bases between the germline ends. The germline gives CDR1 MGHRA, CDR2 YSYEKL. This CDR3 has 18 residues. CDR3 nucleotides: TGCGCCAGCAGCCAAGAGCGCTTGGGGGCGGGGGCCACCTACGAGCAGTACTTC. Translated: CASSQERLGAGATYEQYF.

The chain carries TRBV28 and TRBJ1-2, with 10 positions matching TRBD1. The J segment lost 5 bases and the V segment lost 7 bases, leaving 10 bases of the junction unmatched. The CDR3 spans 15 residues. Germline lookup yields CDR1 MDHEN and CDR2 SYDVKM. DNA for the CDR3: TGTGCCAGCACCCCCGGAGGACAGGGGGTGTATGGCTACACCTTC. Translated: CASTPGGQGVYGYTF.

This clone was counted only a few times. The rearrangement joins TRBV6-2 or TRBV6-3 to TRBJ1-2, with 9 bases that match TRBD1. Germline loops: CDR1 MNHEY, CDR2 SVGEGT. This CDR3 has 15 amino acids. J gave up 2 bases and V 2 bases, and 3 bases lay outside the gene matches. CDR3 sequence: CASSYMDRGNYGYTF. The CDR3 nucleotides read TGTGCCAGCAGTTACATGGACAGGGGAAACTATGGCTACACCTTC.

The chain carries TRBV5-8 and TRBJ2-3, with D uncertain. Germline values: CDR1 SGHTS, CDR2 YDEGEE. V dropped 7 bases and J dropped 0 bases, with 9 bases sitting between them. The CDR3 totals 13 residues. CDR3 sequence (DNA): TGTGCCAGCTTGAGGCGGAGCACAGATACGCAGTATTTT. As protein: CASLRRSTDTQYF. Full variable domain (missing parts from reference TRBV5-8 and TRBJ2-3): EAGVTQSPTHLIKTRGQQATLRCSPISGHTSVYWYQQALGLGLQFLLWYDEGEERNRGNFPPRFSGRQFPNYSSELNVNALELEDSALYLCASLRRSTDTQYFGPGTRLTVL.

The chain uses TRBV6-5 and TRBJ1-1; TRBD1 might be the D (5 bases). The germline gives CDR1 MNHEY, CDR2 SVGAGI. Trimming cost V 4 bases and J 5 bases, with 11 bases left between them. CDR3 length equals 13 residues. CDR3 sequence reads: CASSFPQGTEAFF. The CDR3 DNA follows: TGTGCCAGCAGTTTTCCTCAGGGAACTGAAGCTTTCTTT.

The rearrangement links TRBV5-1 to TRBJ2-3, with a weak D call TRBD2 (5 bases). The germline CDR1 and CDR2 sequences are SGHRS and YFSETQ. The CDR3 runs to 17 residues. V was pared by 6 bases and J by 4 bases, with 24 bases between. The CDR3 DNA sequence: TGCGCCAGCAACCCTGGGGTAAGTGGAGCGGTCGCAGATACGCAGTATTTT. It yields the protein CASNPGVSGAVADTQYF.

The chain joins TRBV9 to TRBJ1-1, with D hard to call. The CDR3 consists of 16 residues. The V end was cut by 0 bases, the J end by 0 bases, with 12 bases between. CDR1 and CDR2 from the germline V gene are SGDLS and YYNGEE. The CDR3 DNA follows: TGTGCCAGCAGCGTAGGCGGAGGACGGGTGAACACTGAAGCTTTCTTT. It codes for CASSVGGGRVNTEAFF.

V usage is TRBV19 and J usage is TRBJ2-5, with TRBD1 as a possible D gene (6 bases). CDR3 length equals 13 residues. Trimming pared 9 bases from V and 5 bases from J, leaving 16 bases between. Germline-derived CDR1 and CDR2 are LNHDA and SQIVND (reference sequence). The CDR3 region has the DNA TGTGCCAGCGGGAACAGGGTTCGGGAGACCCAGTACTTC. It translates to CASGNRVRETQYF.

The rearrangement uses TRBV7-2 and TRBJ1-2; 9 nucleotides agree with TRBD1. Germline V gene data show CDR1 as SGHTA and CDR2 as FQGNSA. CDR3 length: 14 residues. With 4 bases clipped from V and 8 bases from J, the junction kept 8 bases outside the gene matches. The DNA of the CDR3 is TGTGCCAGCAGCTATTCACAGGGGGCGTCGGGCTACACCTTC. The encoded protein is CASSYSQGASGYTF. Drawing the rest from reference TRBV7-2 and TRBJ1-2, the complete variable domain is GAGVSQSPSNKVTEKGKDVELRCDPISGHTALYWYRQSLGQGLEFLIYFQGNSAPDKSGLPSDRFSAERTGGSVSTLTIQRTQQEDSAVYLCASSYSQGASGYTFGSGTRLTVV.